This TCR beta chain was obtained from a study of preoperative IRX-2 immunotherapy in early breast cancer. The repertoire was sequenced with immunoSEQ multiplex PCR; TCRdb's copy has only in-frame clones and lacks some. The profile shows about 43,000 clones, approximately 94% of them singletons. Treatment: preoperative locoregional IRX-2 cytokine immunotherapy. This sequence was found in a human donor with breast cancer. The sequencing here drew on tumor tissue, taken after IRX-2 immunotherapy.

In DNA, the CDR3 is TGTGCCAGCAGCGGCCTAGCAGCGGCGAACACCGGGGAGCTGTTTTTT. Its translation: CASSGLAAANTGELFF. The chain joins TRBV7-8 to TRBJ2-2; possibly TRBD2 for D (5 bases). V shed 5 bases and J shed 0 bases, with 13 bases lying between them. The CDR3 has 16 amino acids. Germline V lookup: CDR1 SGHVS, CDR2 FQNEAQ.